These T cell receptor beta chains were read from a single sample in a study of blood T cells in healthy people across ages. TCRdb redid the calling of the 5' RACE reads with MiXCR, one entry per CDR3 protein. The table lists around 690,000 distinct CDR3 sequences, under 65% of them singletons. Specimen: blood. The source is a man aged 55 to 70 in good health. The conserved cysteine and the conserved F or W are not part of the CDR3 here.

>.|TRBV5-1
ASSLARTWDYEQY
>TRBJ2-7|TRBV28
ASSVPENYEQY
>TRBJ2-7|TRBV29-1
NVLKSGVIYEQY
>TRBJ1-1|TRBV29-1
SVERAGQGTEAF
>TRBJ1-6|TRBV7-2
ASSVDRGLNSPLH
>TRBJ2-5|TRBV29-1
SAETSGGRETQY
>TRBJ1-2|TRBV29-1
SVGGTRYGYT
>TRBJ2-1|TRBV7-9
ASSLVPAVSSYNEQF
>TRBJ2-3|TRBV5-1
ASSPWTSGGAEDTQY
>TRBJ2-3|TRBV12-3/TRBV12-4
ASSTSGRSTDTQY
>TRBJ1-2|TRBV5-1
ASSLWDNYGYT
>TRBJ2-2|TRBV10-3
AINGGLNTGELF
>TRBJ1-1|TRBV7-2
ASSLDTNTEAF
>TRBJ2-1|TRBV6-5
ASSKTGDRVPF
>TRBJ2-5|TRBV6-5
ASSYTLGGEGNEQY
>TRBJ2-5|TRBV7-9
ASSLWTDRLQETQY
>TRBJ1-2|TRBV3-1
ASSQADRGHGGYT
>TRBJ2-1|TRBV4-2
ASSQAPLAGGPYEQF
>.|TRBV2
ASSVRTSGVASQETQY
>TRBJ1-1|TRBV5-1
ASSPDPNTEAF
>TRBJ1-2|TRBV6-4
AIWTGNYGYT
>TRBJ1-2|TRBV18
ASSPPQGAGGYT
>TRBJ2-5|TRBV27
ASRTSHETQY
>TRBJ2-1|TRBV20-1
SASRGSNEQF
>TRBJ2-7|TRBV20-1
SAETGTGAYEQY
>TRBJ1-2|TRBV28
ASSWGQNYGYT